These 14 T cell receptor beta chains were sequenced from one sample in a study of yellow fever vaccine responses in identical twins. TCRdb used MiXCR to reprocess the RT-PCR reads, holding one entry per CDR3 protein. Here the sample spans roughly 6,600 distinct CDR3 sequences, 65% to 85% being singletons. This material consisted of T cells from blood (PBMCs), unsorted or a sorted subset (not recorded which), taken before or after yellow fever vaccination (not recorded which). All receptors come from a woman under 30 who received the yellow fever vaccine.

The gene calls are TRBV6-5 and TRBJ2-7; 12 nucleotides match TRBD1. Germline V gene sequence: CDR1 MNHEY, CDR2 SVGAGI. The CDR3 spans 16 residues. The trim removed 0 bases at V and 7 bases at J, leaving 7 bases unmatched. The CDR3 sequence: CASSYSPGQGAGEQYF. CDR3 DNA: TGTGCCAGCAGTTACTCACCGGGACAGGGGGCAGGGGAGCAGTACTTC.

This rearrangement joins TRBV20-1 to TRBJ1-2; maybe TRBD1 (6 bases). This CDR3 is built from 13 residues. Per the germline V gene, CDR1 is DFQATT and CDR2 is SNEGSKA (reference sequence). V dropped 1 base and J dropped 6 bases, with 12 bases sitting between them. CDR3 protein: CSARVQGRNGYTF. The CDR3 DNA reads TGCAGTGCTAGAGTACAGGGAAGGAATGGCTACACCTTC.

This clonotype was seen a few times. The chain links TRBV2 to TRBJ1-1; D possibly corresponds to TRBD1 (6 bases). Germline V lookup: CDR1 SNHLY, CDR2 FYNNEI. Trimming removed 6 bases at V and 2 bases at J, with 10 bases between. This CDR3 contains 13 residues. CDR3 DNA: TGTGCCAGCAGACGGGGGCCCAACACTGAAGCTTTCTTT. Residues: CASRRGPNTEAFF.

Only a few counts were recorded for this clonotype. The chain recombines TRBV7-6 with TRBJ2-1; weak D call: TRBD2 (5 bases). The V and J ends lost 7 bases and 3 bases respectively, with 28 bases between them. Germline V gene sequence: CDR1 SGHVS, CDR2 FNYEAQ. This CDR3 is 19 amino acids long. The CDR3 here is CASTSLVGIDSWGYNEQFF. As DNA, the CDR3 is TGTGCCAGCACCTCTCTAGTCGGGATTGACTCCTGGGGCTACAATGAGCAGTTCTTC. Filled out from reference TRBV7-6 and TRBJ2-1, the complete variable domain reads GAGVSQSPRYKVTKRGQDVALRCDPISGHVSLYWYRQALGQGPEFLTYFNYEAQQDKSGLPNDRFSAERPEGSISTLTIQRTEQRDSAMYRCASTSLVGIDSWGYNEQFFGPGTRLTVL.

For this clonotype: At one end, the junction sequence differs from germline, possibly due to a read error. The chain has TRBV11-2 and TRBJ2-1; a weak D match, TRBD1 (6 bases). This CDR3 is built from 15 residues. Looked up from germline, CDR1 is SGHAT and CDR2 is FQNNGV. The CDR3 reads CANSFPGQADNEQFF. CDR3 DNA: TGTGCCAACAGCTTTCCGGGACAAGCCGACAATGAGCAGTTCTTC.

Regarding this clonotype: Germline is not matched at one junction end, which may reflect a read error. This chain links TRBV18 with TRBJ2-3; no firm D call. This CDR3 region has 14 residues. Per the germline V gene, CDR1 is KGHSH and CDR2 is LQKENI. CDR3 nucleotides: TGTGCCAGCTCACCACCATCAAACACAGATACGCAGTGTTTT. It yields the protein CASSPPSNTDTQCF.

This chain links TRBV29-1 with TRBJ2-5; 8 bases fit TRBD1. The CDR3 is 12 amino acids. The germline CDR1 and CDR2 sequences are SQVTM and ANQGSEA. J was trimmed by 4 bases and V by 3 bases; bases with no gene match: 1. The CDR3 region is CSVDRGLETQYF. CDR3 coding DNA: TGCAGCGTTGACAGGGGGCTAGAGACCCAGTACTTC.

The rearrangement joins TRBV5-6 to TRBJ1-2; 8 positions match TRBD1. The CDR3 has 15 residues. Germline CDR1 SGHDT, CDR2 YYEEEE. The trim removed 4 bases at V and 4 bases at J, leaving 9 bases unmatched. Here the CDR3 reads CASSAAGQGIYGYTF. DNA of the CDR3: TGTGCCAGCAGCGCCGCCGGACAGGGAATCTATGGCTACACCTTC.

The V and J genes are TRBV11-3 and TRBJ1-2, with unresolved D. CDR1 is SGHNT and CDR2 is YENEEA in the germline V gene. The CDR3 contains 13 residues. The ends were cut back, 0 bases at V and 2 bases at J, with 4 bases in the middle. As DNA, the CDR3 is TGTGCCAGCAGCTTAGACGGGAACTATGGCTACACCTTC. It codes for CASSLDGNYGYTF.

The gene calls are TRBV6-4 and TRBJ1-5, with D perhaps TRBD1 (6 bases). Trimming stripped 5 bases from V and 1 base from J, with 6 bases between. CDR1 and CDR2 from the germline V gene are MRHNA and SNTAGT. The CDR3 length is 13 residues. CDR3 sequence reads: CASSTGSNQPQHF. Written as DNA, the CDR3 is TGTGCCAGCAGTACAGGGAGCAATCAGCCCCAGCATTTT.

The chain is built from TRBV5-6 and TRBJ2-1, with TRBD2 identical over 12 bases. V trimming: 0 bases; J trimming: 7 bases; junction bases outside the gene matches: 2. This CDR3 is built from 15 residues. In germline, CDR1 is SGHDT, CDR2 YYEEEE. For the CDR3, the DNA is TGTGCCAGCAGCTTGGGACTAGCGGGAGTGAATGAGCAGTTCTTC. Amino acid sequence: CASSLGLAGVNEQFF.

This rearrangement joins TRBV19 to TRBJ2-5; no clear D. Trimming stripped 5 bases from V and 4 bases from J, with 8 bases between. Per the germline V gene, CDR1 is LNHDA and CDR2 is SQIVND (reference sequence). The CDR3 is made up of 12 amino acids. The CDR3 region is CASSDMGETQYF. CDR3 bases: TGTGCCAGTAGTGACATGGGAGAGACCCAGTACTTC.

The chain is built from TRBV20-1 and TRBJ2-5; D unresolved. Trimming removed 8 bases from V and 5 bases from J, with 15 bases in between. Germline V CDR1 and CDR2: DFQATT, SNEGSKA (reference sequence). This CDR3 spans 12 amino acids. CDR3: CSSLPPWETQYF. CDR3 in DNA: TGCAGTTCACTTCCCCCCTGGGAGACCCAGTACTTC.

The rearrangement joins TRBV5-6 to TRBJ2-1; 7 bases match TRBD2. The germline gives CDR1 SGHDT, CDR2 YYEEEE. Trimming removed 2 bases from V and 4 bases from J; junction bases left unmatched: 6. This CDR3 has 15 amino acids. CDR3 sequence (DNA): TGTGCCAGCAGCTTAGGGGCTAGCGGTTACAATGAGCAGTTCTTC. Translation gives CASSLGASGYNEQFF. The full variable domain, rest sourced from reference TRBV5-6 and TRBJ2-1, is DAGVTQSPTHLIKTRGQQVTLRCSPKSGHDTVSWYQQALGQGPQFIFQYYEEEERQRGNFPDRFSGHQFPNYSSELNVNALLLGDSALYLCASSLGASGYNEQFFGPGTRLTVL.